The following is a T cell receptor beta chain sequence with its context. These data come from a study of control samples from healthy donors and cancer patients. The V and J ends lost 3 bases and 5 bases respectively, with 6 bases between them. CDR3 size: 12 residues. The germline CDR1 and CDR2 sequences are SGHNT and YYREEE (reference sequence). TCRdb's table, derived via immunoSEQ multiplex PCR, lists solely in-frame clones and lacks some. The sample carries some 130,000 clones, approximately 90% recorded once. The sequence was obtained from a man aged 35 to 55 in good health. This sequence joins TRBV5-4 and TRBJ2-1, with D perhaps matching TRBD2 (6 bases). Sequencing input: blood. Written as DNA, the CDR3 is TGTGCCAGCAGCTGGGGGGACAATGAGCAGTTCTTC. Translation: CASSWGDNEQFF.